Listed below are T cell receptor beta chains from one sample, sequenced in a study of Ad26.COV2.S vaccination and SARS-CoV-2 variants. TCRdb's table, derived via immunoSEQ multiplex PCR, lists solely in-frame clones and lacks some. The sample holds some 480,000 clones, around nine tenths seen once. The source was peripheral blood, collected in a trial of Ad26.COV2.S vaccine versus placebo. These TCRs come from a person aged 18-60 years who received the Ad26.COV2.S COVID-19 vaccine or a placebo. Both conserved end residues are part of each CDR3. The D gene is left open where the match is weak. Clone size, where shown, is once, few, many, or a class for clones that have expanded.

TRBD1	TRBV27	NA	TRBJ2-7	CASSLTRPDRASSYEQYF	TGTGCCAGCAGTTTAACCCGGCCCGACAGGGCAAGCTCCTACGAGCAGTACTTC
NA	TRBV6-2/TRBV6-3	NA	TRBJ1-1	CASSYSRQGAFF	TGTGCCAGCAGTTACTCGAGGCAGGGGGCTTTCTTT
TRBD1	TRBV18	NA	TRBJ1-4	CASSPRQGLGEKLFF	TGTGCCAGCTCACCCAGACAGGGTTTGGGTGAAAAACTGTTTTTT
TRBD1	TRBV3-1/TRBV3-2	NA	TRBJ2-5	CASSQVIPGQGSRTQYF	TGTGCCAGCAGCCAAGTAATCCCGGGACAGGGATCGCGAACCCAGTACTTC
NA	TRBV19	NA	TRBJ1-1	CASSIIGGKAEAFF	TGTGCCAGTAGTATAATTGGGGGCAAAGCTGAAGCTTTCTTT
NA	TRBV28	NA	TRBJ2-7	CASSLSGPPEQYF	TGTGCCAGCAGTTTATCAGGGCCCCCCGAGCAGTACTTC
NA	TRBV27	NA	TRBJ2-2	CASRTQNTGELFF	TGTGCCAGCAGGACGCAGAACACCGGGGAGCTGTTTTTT
NA	TRBV14	NA	TRBJ2-5	CASSQPTWYQETQYF	TGTGCCAGCAGCCAGCCAACATGGTACCAAGAGACCCAGTACTTC
NA	TRBV5-1	NA	TRBJ2-1	CASSLPTGNEQFF	TGCGCCAGCAGCTTGCCTACAGGCAATGAGCAGTTCTTC
NA	TRBV27	NA	TRBJ2-7	CASSYGRTYEQYF	TGTGCCAGCAGTTATGGGAGAACCTACGAGCAGTACTTC
NA	TRBV7-9	once	TRBJ1-2	CASSLGWGDGYTF	TGTGCCAGCAGCTTAGGCTGGGGTGACGGCTACACCTTC
NA	TRBV30	NA	TRBJ1-6	CAWTKASLNSPLHF	TGTGCCTGGACCAAAGCGAGTCTTAATTCACCCCTCCACTTT
TRBD2	TRBV30	once	TRBJ2-1	CAWRPFGLAVLGHYNEQFF	TGTGCCTGGAGACCGTTTGGACTAGCGGTTCTAGGGCACTACAATGAGCAGTTCTTC
NA	TRBV5-6	NA	TRBJ1-3	CASSSRANSGNTIYF	TGTGCCAGCAGCTCCCGGGCAAACTCTGGAAACACCATATATTTT
TRBD1	TRBV9	once	TRBJ1-1	CASSFADRGTEAFF	TGTGCCAGCAGCTTCGCGGACAGGGGGACTGAAGCTTTCTTT
NA	TRBV28	NA	TRBJ1-1	CASRTNMNTEAFF	TGTGCCAGCAGGACAAACATGAACACTGAAGCTTTCTTT
TRBD1	TRBV6-4	NA	TRBJ1-1	CASRTSTGAGTEAFF	TGTGCCAGCAGAACCTCGACAGGGGCCGGAACTGAAGCTTTCTTT
TRBD2	TRBV4-1	NA	TRBJ2-7	CASRLLAGESYEQYF	TGCGCCAGCAGACTACTAGCGGGTGAATCCTACGAGCAGTACTTC
NA	TRBV5-1	NA	TRBJ2-7	CASSLTGSSYEQYF	TGCGCCAGCAGCTTGACTGGGAGCTCCTACGAGCAGTACTTC
NA	TRBV9	NA	TRBJ1-2	CASSGPWGANGYTF	TGTGCCAGCAGCGGGCCGTGGGGGGCTAATGGCTACACCTTC
NA	TRBV29-1	NA	TRBJ1-5	CSVGGSKGPQHF	TGCAGCGTTGGCGGGTCCAAGGGGCCCCAGCATTTT
NA	TRBV24-1	NA	TRBJ2-1	CATSDPVPGRGNEQFF	TGTGCCACCAGTGATCCGGTCCCGGGTCGGGGGAATGAGCAGTTCTTC
NA	TRBV24-1	NA	TRBJ1-5	CATSDPGTNQPQHF	TGTGCCACCAGTGATCCTGGGACGAATCAGCCCCAGCATTTT